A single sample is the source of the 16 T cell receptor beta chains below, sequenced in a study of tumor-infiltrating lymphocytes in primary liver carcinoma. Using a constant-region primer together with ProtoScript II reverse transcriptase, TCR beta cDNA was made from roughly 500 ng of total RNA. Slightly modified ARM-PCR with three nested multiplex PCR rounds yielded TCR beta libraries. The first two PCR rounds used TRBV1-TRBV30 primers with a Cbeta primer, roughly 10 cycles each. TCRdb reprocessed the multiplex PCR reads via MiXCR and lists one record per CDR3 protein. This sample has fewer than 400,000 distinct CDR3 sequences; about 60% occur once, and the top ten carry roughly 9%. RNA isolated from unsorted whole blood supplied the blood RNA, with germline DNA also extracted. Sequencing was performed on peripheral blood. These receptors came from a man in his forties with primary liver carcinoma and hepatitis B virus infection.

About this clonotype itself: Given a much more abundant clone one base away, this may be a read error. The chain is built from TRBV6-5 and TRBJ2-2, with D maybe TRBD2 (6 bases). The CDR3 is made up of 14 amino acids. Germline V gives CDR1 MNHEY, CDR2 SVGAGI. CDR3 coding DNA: TGTGGCAGCAGTTACGTCGGGAGCCCCGGGGAGCTGTTTTTT. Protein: CGSSYVGSPGELFF.

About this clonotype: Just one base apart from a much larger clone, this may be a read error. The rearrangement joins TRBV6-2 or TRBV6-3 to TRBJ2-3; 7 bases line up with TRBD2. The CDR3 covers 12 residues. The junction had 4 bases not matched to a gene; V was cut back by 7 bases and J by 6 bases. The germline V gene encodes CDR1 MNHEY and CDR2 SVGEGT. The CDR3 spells CASKPGGDTQYF. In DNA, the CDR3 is TGTGCCAGCAAACCCGGGGGGGATACGCAGTATTTT.

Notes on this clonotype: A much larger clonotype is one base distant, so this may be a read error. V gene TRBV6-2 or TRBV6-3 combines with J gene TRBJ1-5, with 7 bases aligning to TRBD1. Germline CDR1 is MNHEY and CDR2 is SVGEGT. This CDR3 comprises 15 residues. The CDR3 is CANSPPGTGNQPQHF. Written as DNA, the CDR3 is TGTGCCAACAGTCCGCCCGGGACAGGCAATCAGCCCCAGCATTTT.

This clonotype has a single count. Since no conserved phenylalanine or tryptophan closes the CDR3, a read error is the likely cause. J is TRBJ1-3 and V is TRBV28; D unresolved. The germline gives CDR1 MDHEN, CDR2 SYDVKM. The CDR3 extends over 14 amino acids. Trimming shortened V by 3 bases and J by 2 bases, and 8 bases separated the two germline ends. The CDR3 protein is CASSLPTAGNTIYL. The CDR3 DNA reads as TGTGCCAGCAGTTTGCCGACTGCTGGAAACACCATATATCTT.

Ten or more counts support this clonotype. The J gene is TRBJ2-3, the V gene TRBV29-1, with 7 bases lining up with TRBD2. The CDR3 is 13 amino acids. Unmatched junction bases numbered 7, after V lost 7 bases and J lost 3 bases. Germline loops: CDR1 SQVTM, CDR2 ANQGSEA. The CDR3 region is CSAFSGLTDTQYF. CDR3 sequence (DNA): TGCAGCGCCTTTAGCGGGTTGACAGATACGCAGTATTTT.

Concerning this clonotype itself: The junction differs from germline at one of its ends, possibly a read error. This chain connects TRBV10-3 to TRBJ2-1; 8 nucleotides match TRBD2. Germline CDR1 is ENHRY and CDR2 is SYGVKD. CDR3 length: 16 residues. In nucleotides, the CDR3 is TGTGCCACCAGTACTAGCGGACCTAGCTCCTACAATGAGCATTTCTTC. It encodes CATSTSGPSSYNEHFF.

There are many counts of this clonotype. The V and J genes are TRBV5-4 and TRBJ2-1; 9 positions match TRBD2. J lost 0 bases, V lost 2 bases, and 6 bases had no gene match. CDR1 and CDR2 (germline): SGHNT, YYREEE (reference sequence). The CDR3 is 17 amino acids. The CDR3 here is CASSFGAGGVSYNEQFF. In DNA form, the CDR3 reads TGTGCCAGCAGCTTCGGGGCGGGAGGGGTCTCCTACAATGAGCAGTTCTTC.

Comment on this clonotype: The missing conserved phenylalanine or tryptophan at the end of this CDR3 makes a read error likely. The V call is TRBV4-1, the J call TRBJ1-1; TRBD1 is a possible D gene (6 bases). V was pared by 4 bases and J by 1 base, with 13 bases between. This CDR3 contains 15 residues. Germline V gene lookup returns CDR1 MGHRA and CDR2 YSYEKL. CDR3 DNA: TGCGCCAGCAGCCCGAGACAGGCACAGAACACTGAAGCTTTCTTA. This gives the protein CASSPRQAQNTEAFL.

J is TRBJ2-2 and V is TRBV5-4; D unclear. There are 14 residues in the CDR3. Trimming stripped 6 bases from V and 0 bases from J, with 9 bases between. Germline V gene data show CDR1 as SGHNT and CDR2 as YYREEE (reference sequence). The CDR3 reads CASTYGTNTGELFF. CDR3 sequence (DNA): TGTGCCAGCACCTATGGGACGAACACCGGGGAGCTGTTTTTT.

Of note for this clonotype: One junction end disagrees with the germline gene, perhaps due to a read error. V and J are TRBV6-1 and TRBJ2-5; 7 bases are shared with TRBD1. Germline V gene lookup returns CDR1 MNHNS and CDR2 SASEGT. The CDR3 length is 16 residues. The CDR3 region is CASSVAAGQAQEIQYF. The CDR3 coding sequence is TGTGCCAGTAGTGTGGCGGCTGGACAGGCCCAAGAGATCCAGTACTTC.

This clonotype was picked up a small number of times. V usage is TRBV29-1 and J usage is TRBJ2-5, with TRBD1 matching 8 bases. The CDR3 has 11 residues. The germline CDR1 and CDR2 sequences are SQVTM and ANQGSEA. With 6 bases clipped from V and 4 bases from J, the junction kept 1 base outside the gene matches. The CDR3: CSVQGAETQYF. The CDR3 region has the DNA TGCAGCGTCCAGGGGGCAGAGACCCAGTACTTC.

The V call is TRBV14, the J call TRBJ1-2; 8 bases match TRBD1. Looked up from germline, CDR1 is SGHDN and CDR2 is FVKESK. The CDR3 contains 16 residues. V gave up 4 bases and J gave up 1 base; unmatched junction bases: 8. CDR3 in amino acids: CASSPFRTGSNYGYTF. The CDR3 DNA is TGTGCCAGCAGCCCCTTTCGGACAGGGAGTAACTATGGCTACACCTTC.

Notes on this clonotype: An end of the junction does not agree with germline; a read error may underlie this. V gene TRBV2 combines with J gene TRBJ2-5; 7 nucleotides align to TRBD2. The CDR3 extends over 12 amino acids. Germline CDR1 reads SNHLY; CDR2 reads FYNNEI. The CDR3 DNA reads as TGTGTTTCGAGGGAGGGTTCGGAGAGCCAGTACTTC. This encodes CVSREGSESQYF. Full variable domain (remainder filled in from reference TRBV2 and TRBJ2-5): EPEVTQTPSHQVTQMGQEVILRCVPISNHLYFYWYRQILGQKVEFLVSFYNNEISEKSEIFDDQFSVERPDGSNFTLKIRSTKLEDSAMYFCVSREGSESQYFGPGTRLLVL.

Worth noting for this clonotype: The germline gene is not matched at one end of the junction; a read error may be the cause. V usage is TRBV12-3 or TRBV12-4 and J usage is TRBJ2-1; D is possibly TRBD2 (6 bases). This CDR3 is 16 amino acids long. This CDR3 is CASSLTAGRSYNEQFF. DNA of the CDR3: TGTGCAAGCAGTTTAACGGCGGGAAGATCCTACAATGAGCAGTTCTTC.

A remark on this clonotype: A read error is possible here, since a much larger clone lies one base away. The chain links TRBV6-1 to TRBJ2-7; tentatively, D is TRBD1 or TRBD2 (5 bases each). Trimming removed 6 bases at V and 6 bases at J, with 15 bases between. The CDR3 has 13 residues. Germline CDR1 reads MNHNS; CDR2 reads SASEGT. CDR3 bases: TGTGCCAGCAGCCGGGACGGAGGCTGCGAGCAGTACTTC. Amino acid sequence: CASSRDGGCEQYF.

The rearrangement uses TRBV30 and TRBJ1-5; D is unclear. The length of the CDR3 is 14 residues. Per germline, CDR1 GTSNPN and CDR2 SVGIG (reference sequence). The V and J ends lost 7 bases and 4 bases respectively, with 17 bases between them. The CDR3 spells CAYNSASVNQPQHF. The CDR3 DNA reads TGTGCCTACAATTCAGCCAGTGTTAATCAGCCCCAGCATTTT.